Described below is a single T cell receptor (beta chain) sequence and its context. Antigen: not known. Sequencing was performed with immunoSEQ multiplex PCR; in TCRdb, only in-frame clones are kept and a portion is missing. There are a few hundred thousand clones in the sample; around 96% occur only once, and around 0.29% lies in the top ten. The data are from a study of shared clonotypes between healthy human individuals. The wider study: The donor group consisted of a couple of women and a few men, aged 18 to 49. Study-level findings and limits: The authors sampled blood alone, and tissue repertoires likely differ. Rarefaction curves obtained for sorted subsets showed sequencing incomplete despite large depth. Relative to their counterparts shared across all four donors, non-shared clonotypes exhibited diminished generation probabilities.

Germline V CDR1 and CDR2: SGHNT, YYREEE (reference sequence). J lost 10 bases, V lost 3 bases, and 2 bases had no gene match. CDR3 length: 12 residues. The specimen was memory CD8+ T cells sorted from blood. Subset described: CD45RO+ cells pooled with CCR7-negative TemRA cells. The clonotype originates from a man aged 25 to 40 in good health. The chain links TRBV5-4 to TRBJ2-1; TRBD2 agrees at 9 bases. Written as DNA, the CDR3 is TGTGCCAGCAGCTCTGGGACTAGCGAGCAGTTCTTC. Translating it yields CASSSGTSEQFF.